This entry features one T cell receptor (beta chain) sequence. Participants' own reports of clinical history determined their cohort assignment. The entry originates in a study of blood T cell repertoires in COVID-19. Sequenced by immunoSEQ multiplex PCR; TCRdb stores in-frame clones only, minus some. This table holds roughly 240,000 clones, 86% found once. The germline V gene encodes CDR1 SGHNT and CDR2 YYREEE (reference sequence). Trimming left V 1 base short and J 11 bases short, with 13 bases between. The CDR3 contains 13 residues. The clonotype comes from a woman aged 45-65 years who had recovered from COVID-19. The source material was PBMCs or T cells enriched from blood (not recorded which). The chain joins TRBV5-4 to TRBJ1-5, with D perhaps matching TRBD1 (6 bases). The CDR3 loop reads CASSLNREGTQHF. CDR3 nucleotide sequence: TGTGCCAGCAGCTTGAACAGGGAGGGGACCCAGCATTTT.